The 20 T cell receptor beta chains below come from one sample, sequenced in a study of Graves' ophthalmopathy and Graves' hyperthyroidism. For repertoire sequencing, the TCR beta CDR3 regions were amplified from RNA transcripts. First-round RT-PCR employed HTBI primers, with a second-round multiplex PCR after it. MiXCR, run by TCRdb on the multiplex PCR reads, gives a single entry per CDR3 protein. The sample carries about 160,000 distinct CDR3 sequences, approximately 40% recorded once. Sequencing input: peripheral blood. Every receptor here comes from a man aged 30-40 years with Graves' ophthalmopathy.

The V call is TRBV12-3 or TRBV12-4, the J call TRBJ1-1; D might be TRBD1 (6 bases). V was trimmed by 5 bases and J by 5 bases, leaving 24 bases between them. The length of the CDR3 is 17 residues. The CDR3, as DNA: TGTGCCAGCAGTCCCAGGGGCGGCCTCCCTAAGGGGACTGAAGCTTTCTTT. Amino acid sequence: CASSPRGGLPKGTEAFF.

This chain connects TRBV12-3 or TRBV12-4 to TRBJ2-4; D unresolved. The CDR3 runs 14 residues. The V and J ends lost 4 bases and 1 base respectively, with 8 bases between them. CDR3 protein: CASSSAGAKNIQYF. CDR3 in DNA: TGTGCCAGCAGTTCCGCCGGGGCCAAAAACATTCAGTACTTC.

The rearrangement links TRBV20-1 to TRBJ2-7, with 10 positions matching TRBD2. V was pared by 0 bases and J by 4 bases, with 9 bases of the junction left unmatched. CDR1 is DFQATT and CDR2 is SNEGSKA in the germline V gene (reference sequence). The CDR3 runs to 16 residues. CDR3 DNA sequence: TGCAGTGCTAGAGATGAAAGCGGGAGGGCTAGGTACGAGCAGTACTTC. Its protein is CSARDESGRARYEQYF.

This sequence joins TRBV20-1 and TRBJ2-2, with D perhaps matching TRBD1 (6 bases). V shed 0 bases and J shed 5 bases, with 10 bases lying between them. The CDR3 covers 14 residues. CDR1 DFQATT and CDR2 SNEGSKA come from the germline V gene (reference sequence). CDR3 nucleotides: TGCAGTGCTAGAGATGTACAGGGTACCGGGGAGCTGTTTTTT. Protein product: CSARDVQGTGELFF.

This clonotype turned up a few times. V and J are TRBV6-5 and TRBJ2-7; D might be TRBD1 (6 bases). This CDR3 is 13 amino acids long. CDR1 MNHEY and CDR2 SVGAGI come from the germline V gene. V shed 6 bases and J shed 6 bases, with 15 bases lying between them. Here the CDR3 reads CASRYRVRGEQYF. DNA of the CDR3: TGTGCCAGCAGATACAGGGTTCGAGGCGAGCAGTACTTC.

This clonotype showed up many times. The chain employs TRBV6-5 and TRBJ2-6, with TRBD2 identical over 13 bases. The trim removed 5 bases at V and 4 bases at J, leaving 14 bases unmatched. Germline V gene sequence: CDR1 MNHEY, CDR2 SVGAGI. The CDR3 loop spans 20 amino acids. The DNA of the CDR3 is TGTGCCAGCAGTACCTGGACTAGCGGGGGCCTTGGGAGCGGGGCCAACGTCCTGACTTTC. Translation: CASSTWTSGGLGSGANVLTF.

This clonotype was detected many times. The chain employs TRBV5-8 and TRBJ2-5; D gene unclear. CDR3 size: 15 residues. V was shortened by 4 bases and J by 5 bases, with 18 bases between the two germline ends. Germline V gene sequence: CDR1 SGHTS, CDR2 YDEGEE. CDR3 DNA: TGTGCCAGCAGCAAAAATTTACAAACTTGGGAGACCCAGTACTTC. It codes for CASSKNLQTWETQYF.

The V and J genes are TRBV7-2 and TRBJ2-7; D might be TRBD1 (5 bases). The CDR3 loop spans 14 amino acids. Trimming shortened V by 5 bases and J by 0 bases, and 11 bases separated the two germline ends. Per germline, CDR1 SGHTA and CDR2 FQGNSA. In DNA, the CDR3 is TGTGCCAGCAGCCGAGGACAAACCTCCTACGAGCAGTACTTC. Translating gives CASSRGQTSYEQYF.

This clonotype has more than one count but fewer than ten. The genes are TRBV7-6 and TRBJ1-1; D gene unclear. Trimming took off 2 bases at V and 1 base at J, with 8 bases between the two ends. The germline V gene has CDR1 SGHVS and CDR2 FNYEAQ. The length of the CDR3 is 14 residues. The CDR3 sequence is CASSLTAENTEAFF. For the CDR3, the DNA is TGTGCCAGCAGCTTAACGGCGGAGAACACTGAAGCTTTCTTT.

This chain joins TRBV6-2 or TRBV6-3 and TRBJ2-7; 7 nucleotides agree with TRBD2. Trimming took 2 bases from V and 6 from J; bases not matched to a gene: 10. The length of the CDR3 is 15 residues. Germline V gene data show CDR1 as MNHEY and CDR2 as SVGEGT. CDR3 amino acids: CASSYGGRISREQYF. The CDR3 DNA sequence: TGTGCCAGCAGTTACGGCGGGAGAATCTCTCGCGAGCAGTACTTC.

This clonotype was recorded once. The V gene is TRBV28, the J gene TRBJ2-2, with D tentatively TRBD1 or TRBD2 (6 bases each). Germline CDR1 and CDR2: MDHEN and SYDVKM. Trimming stripped 8 bases from V and 4 bases from J, with 11 bases between. This CDR3 is 13 amino acids long. CDR3 residues: CASSWGATGELFF. CDR3 bases: TGTGCCAGCTCTTGGGGGGCCACCGGGGAGCTGTTTTTT.

This clonotype has ten or more counts. CDR3 sequence (DNA): TGCAGCGCTTCTCTGACCTACTATGGCTACACCTTC. Its protein is CSASLTYYGYTF. This chain connects TRBV29-1 to TRBJ1-2; D not resolved. The germline gives CDR1 SQVTM, CDR2 ANQGSEA. The CDR3 is 12 amino acids. With 7 bases removed from V and 3 bases from J, the gap between germline ends came to 12 bases.

This clonotype was detected many times. V usage is TRBV6-1 and J usage is TRBJ2-7; a possible D gene is TRBD2 (6 bases). Germline V lookup: CDR1 MNHNS, CDR2 SASEGT. The CDR3 loop spans 14 amino acids. Trimming pared 10 bases from V and 2 bases from J, leaving 18 bases between. DNA for the CDR3: TGTGCCACCCAAAACCTGGGGGGAACCTACGAGCAGTACTTC. Its translation is CATQNLGGTYEQYF.

This chain uses TRBV11-2 with TRBJ2-5, with 7 bases lining up with TRBD2. Germline assignment: CDR1 SGHAT and CDR2 FQNNGV. The CDR3 contains 14 residues. V lost 8 bases and J lost 5; bases outside the gene matches: 11. CDR3 sequence: CASSPGEGMETQYF. Written as DNA, the CDR3 is TGTGCCAGCTCCCCCGGGGAGGGGATGGAGACCCAGTACTTC.

This sequence joins TRBV6-2 or TRBV6-3 and TRBJ1-1, with a tentative D call TRBD1 (6 bases). CDR3 length: 16 residues. The germline gives CDR1 MNHEY, CDR2 SVGEGT. V was clipped by 1 base and J by 0 bases, with 12 bases between them. The CDR3 nucleotides read TGTGCCAGCAGTTACTTGGGGGGGCAACTGAACACTGAAGCTTTCTTT. Its translation is CASSYLGGQLNTEAFF.

This clonotype has a count of ten or more. The chain recombines TRBV12-3 or TRBV12-4 with TRBJ2-2; the match to TRBD1 covers 7 bases. With V trimmed by 7 bases and J by 13 bases, 6 bases remained unmatched. CDR3 length equals 11 residues. The CDR3 DNA sequence: TGTGCCAGCACCTTCCGGGACAGGCTGTTTTTT. It is translated as CASTFRDRLFF.

This clonotype occurred many times. This chain uses TRBV6-5 with TRBJ1-1, with 8 bases aligning to TRBD1. This CDR3 spans 14 amino acids. Germline V lookup: CDR1 MNHEY, CDR2 SVGAGI. V lost 2 bases and J lost 5; bases outside the gene matches: 4. The CDR3 here is CASSYDRGATEAFF. The CDR3 nucleotides read TGTGCCAGCAGTTACGACAGGGGCGCTACTGAAGCTTTCTTT.

This chain uses TRBV11-2 with TRBJ2-7, with D perhaps assigned TRBD1 or TRBD2 (7 bases each). This CDR3 has 15 amino acids. Germline CDR1 is SGHAT and CDR2 is FQNNGV. Trimming stripped 4 bases from V and 4 bases from J, with 17 bases between. The CDR3 protein is CASSSEGGGSYEQYF. In nucleotides, the CDR3 is TGTGCCAGCAGCTCAGAGGGAGGGGGCAGTTACGAGCAGTACTTC.

This clonotype appeared many times. The chain has TRBV2 and TRBJ1-1, with a possible D match to TRBD1 (5 bases). Germline lookup yields CDR1 SNHLY and CDR2 FYNNEI. There are 13 residues in the CDR3. Trimming left V 10 bases short and J 4 bases short, with 16 bases between. The CDR3 is CAIGRGSGTEAFF. For the CDR3, the DNA is TGTGCCATCGGTCGGGGGTCGGGCACTGAAGCTTTCTTT. Complete variable domain (other parts from reference TRBV2 and TRBJ1-1): EPEVTQTPSHQVTQMGQEVILRCVPISNHLYFYWYRQILGQKVEFLVSFYNNEISEKSEIFDDQFSVERPDGSNFTLKIRSTKLEDSAMYFCAIGRGSGTEAFFGQGTRLTVV.

This clonotype was seen ten or more times. The chain combines TRBV6-1 with TRBJ2-2; 7 bases fit TRBD2. The CDR3 has 14 residues. CDR1 and CDR2 (germline): MNHNS, SASEGT. Trimming took 6 bases from V and 7 from J; bases not matched to a gene: 8. The CDR3 bases are TGTGCCAGCAGGGAGGGACTACTTGGCGGGGAGCTGTTTTTT. Translating it yields CASREGLLGGELFF.